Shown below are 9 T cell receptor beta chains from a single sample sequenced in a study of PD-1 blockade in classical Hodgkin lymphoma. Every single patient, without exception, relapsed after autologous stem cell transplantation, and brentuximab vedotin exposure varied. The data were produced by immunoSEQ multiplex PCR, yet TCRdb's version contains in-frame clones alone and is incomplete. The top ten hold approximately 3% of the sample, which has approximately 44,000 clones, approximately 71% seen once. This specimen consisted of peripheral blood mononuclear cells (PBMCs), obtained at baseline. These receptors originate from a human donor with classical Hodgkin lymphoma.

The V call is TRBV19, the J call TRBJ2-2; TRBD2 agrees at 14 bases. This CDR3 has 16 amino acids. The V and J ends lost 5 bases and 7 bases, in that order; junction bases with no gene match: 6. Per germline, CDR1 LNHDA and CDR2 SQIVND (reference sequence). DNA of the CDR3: TGTGCCAGTAGTTTGACTAGCGGGAGGGCTAACGGGGAGCTGTTTTTT. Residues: CASSLTSGRANGELFF.

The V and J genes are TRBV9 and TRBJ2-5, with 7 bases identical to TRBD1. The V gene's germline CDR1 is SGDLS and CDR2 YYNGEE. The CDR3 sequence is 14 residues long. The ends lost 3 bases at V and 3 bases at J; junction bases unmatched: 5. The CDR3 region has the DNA TGTGCCAGCAGCGGGAGGACAGGAGAAGAGACCCAGTACTTC. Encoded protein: CASSGRTGEETQYF.

The CDR3 sequence: CASSEGQGVSSYNSPLHF. The DNA of the CDR3 is TGTGCCAGCAGCGAGGGACAGGGGGTGAGCTCCTATAATTCACCCCTCCACTTT. V usage is TRBV9 and J usage is TRBJ1-6; 11 nucleotides align to TRBD1. The J segment lost 0 bases and the V segment lost 3 bases, leaving 5 bases of the junction unmatched. In germline, CDR1 is SGDLS, CDR2 YYNGEE. This CDR3 is 18 amino acids long.

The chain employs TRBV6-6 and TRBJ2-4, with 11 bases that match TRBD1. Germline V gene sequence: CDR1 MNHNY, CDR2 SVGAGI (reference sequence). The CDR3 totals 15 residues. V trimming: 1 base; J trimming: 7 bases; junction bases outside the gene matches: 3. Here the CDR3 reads CASSYLGQGANIQYF. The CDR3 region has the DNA TGTGCCAGCAGTTACTTAGGACAGGGGGCTAACATTCAGTACTTC.

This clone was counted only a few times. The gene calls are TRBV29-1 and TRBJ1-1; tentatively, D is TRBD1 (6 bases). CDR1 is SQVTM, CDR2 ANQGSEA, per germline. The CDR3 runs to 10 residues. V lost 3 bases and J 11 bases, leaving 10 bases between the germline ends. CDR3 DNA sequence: TGCAGCGTTGAGCAGGGGTGGGCTTTCTTT. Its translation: CSVEQGWAFF.

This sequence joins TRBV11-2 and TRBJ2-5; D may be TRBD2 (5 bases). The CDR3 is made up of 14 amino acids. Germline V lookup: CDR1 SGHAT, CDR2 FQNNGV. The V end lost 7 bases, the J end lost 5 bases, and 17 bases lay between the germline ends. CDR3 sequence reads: CASKLEGSWETQYF. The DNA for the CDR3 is TGTGCCAGCAAGCTTGAGGGTTCTTGGGAGACCCAGTACTTC.

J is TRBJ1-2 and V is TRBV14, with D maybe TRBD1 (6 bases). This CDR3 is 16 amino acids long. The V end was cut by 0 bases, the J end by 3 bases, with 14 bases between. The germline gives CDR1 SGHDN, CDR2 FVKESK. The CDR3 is CASSQDTLDSYYGYTF. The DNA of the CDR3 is TGTGCCAGCAGCCAAGATACGTTGGACAGCTACTATGGCTACACCTTC. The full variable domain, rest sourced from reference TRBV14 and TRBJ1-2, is EAGVTQFPSHSVIEKGQTVTLRCDPISGHDNLYWYRRVMGKEIKFLLHFVKESKQDESGMPNNRFLAERTGGTYSTLKVQPAELEDSGVYFCASSQDTLDSYYGYTFGSGTRLTVV.

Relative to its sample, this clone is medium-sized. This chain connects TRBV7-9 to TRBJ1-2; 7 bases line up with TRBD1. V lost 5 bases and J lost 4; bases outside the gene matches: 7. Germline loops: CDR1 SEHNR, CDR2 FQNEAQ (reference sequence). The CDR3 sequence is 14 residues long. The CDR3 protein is CASSTFRDSYGYTF. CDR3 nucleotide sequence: TGTGCCAGCAGCACTTTCCGGGACAGCTATGGCTACACCTTC.

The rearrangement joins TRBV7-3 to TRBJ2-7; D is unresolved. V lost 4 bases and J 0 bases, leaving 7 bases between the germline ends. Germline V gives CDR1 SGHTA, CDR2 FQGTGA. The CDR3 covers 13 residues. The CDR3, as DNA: TGTGCCAGCAGCTCCACCGTCTCCTACGAGCAGTACTTC. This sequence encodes CASSSTVSYEQYF.